The source of this TCR beta chain is a study of blood T cell repertoires in COVID-19. In the study overall: The study drew acute and convalescent COVID-19 samples from the United States, Italy and Spain. From T cells, B-cell-depleted T cells, or PBMCs came the material, which was cDNA or gDNA.

Enrollees, 18 to 89 years old, lived in about two dozen US areas. Among Cohort 3 donors, those recovered had two negative PCRs, clearance, or symptom resolution. Libraries were prepared by immunoSEQ multiplex PCR; TCRdb keeps only in-frame clonotypes and omits some of them. This table holds about 160,000 clones, around nine tenths found once. Sequenced sample: PBMCs or T cells enriched from blood (not recorded which). This receptor was obtained from a woman between 50 and 59 years old who had recovered from COVID-19.

CDR3 sequence reads: CASSRGPTENEQFF. The CDR3 coding sequence is TGCGCCAGCAGCAGGGGCCCTACTGAGAATGAGCAGTTCTTC. The chain joins TRBV5-1 to TRBJ2-1; possible D gene TRBD1, 5 bases. CDR3 size: 14 residues. Germline CDR1 SGHRS, CDR2 YFSETQ. V was clipped by 4 bases and J by 7 bases, with 15 bases between them.